Below are 15 T cell receptor beta chains sequenced from a single sample in a study of shared clonotypes between healthy human individuals (dated by TCRdb to between 2020 and 2021). For the CD8 naive samples, CD45RO-negative cells were positively selected for CCR7, yielding a CD45RA+CCR7+ population from which TemRA cells were excluded. Library construction relied on the immunoSEQ multiplex PCR assay. In TCRdb, the immuneACCESS table is reduced to in-frame sequences with V and J assigned. These tables do not hold every clone; where another copy was compared, an unresolved V gene accounts for under half, and the others remain unexplained. For this sample there are approximately 2,000,000 clones; about 93% appear just once. The leading ten clones occupy 1.5% to 2% of the sample. Sequencing was performed on naive CD8+ T cells from PBMCs. The cell subset or site tag for this specimen amounts to: CD45RA+CCR7+. These receptors were obtained from a man aged 18 to 29 in good health. Some clones in this sample may be carry-over from other donors' samples.

A remark on this clone: Different DNA sequences within this sample yield the same CDR3. This chain links TRBV7-9 with TRBJ2-3; TRBD2 agrees at 11 bases. Germline V CDR1 and CDR2: SEHNR, FQNEAQ (reference sequence). With V trimmed by 4 bases and J by 3 bases, 3 bases remained unmatched. This CDR3 has 15 residues. As DNA, the CDR3 is TGTGCCAGCAGCTCCAGACTAGCGGGGACAGATACGCAGTATTTT. The encoded protein is CASSSRLAGTDTQYF.

For this clone: At one end the junction does not follow the germline gene, possibly because of a read error. The chain joins TRBV18 to TRBJ1-5, with D possibly matching TRBD1 (5 bases). Germline loops: CDR1 KGHSH, CDR2 LQKENI. CDR3 size: 12 residues. This chain's CDR3 is CASSATGTDIIF. The CDR3 DNA reads TGTGCCAGCTCAGCCACCGGGACGGACATCATCTTT.

The V and J genes are TRBV27 and TRBJ2-5; D ambiguous. Germline loops: CDR1 MNHEY, CDR2 SMNVEV (reference sequence). The CDR3 is 12 amino acids. Trimming removed 8 bases at V and 0 bases at J, with 7 bases between. Written as DNA, the CDR3 is TGTGCCAGCGGACGATACCAAGAGACCCAGTACTTC. Translation gives CASGRYQETQYF.

V is TRBV28 and J is TRBJ1-2, with D maybe TRBD1 (6 bases). Trimming took 6 bases from V and 2 from J, leaving 16 bases between them. CDR3 length: 15 amino acids. Germline V gene lookup returns CDR1 MDHEN and CDR2 SYDVKM. The CDR3: CASSPWGPRNYGYTF. CDR3 nucleotide sequence: TGTGCCAGCAGCCCCTGGGGGCCGAGGAACTATGGCTACACCTTC.

This CDR3 reads CAWTTTRTEAFF. Written as DNA, the CDR3 is TGTGCCTGGACCACAACCCGCACTGAAGCTTTCTTT. This sequence joins TRBV30 and TRBJ1-1; D gene uncertain. Looked up from germline, CDR1 is GTSNPN and CDR2 is SVGIG (reference sequence). Between the trimmed V and J ends, which lost 4 bases and 4 bases, there was a span of 10 bases. The length of the CDR3 is 12 residues.

The gene calls are TRBV28 and TRBJ2-5, with 8 bases identical to TRBD2. Germline CDR1 is MDHEN and CDR2 is SYDVKM. The junction had 18 bases not matched to a gene; V was cut back by 4 bases and J by 5 bases. The CDR3 is made up of 18 amino acids. The CDR3 DNA reads TGTGCCAGCAGTTCCTACCGTTGGCGGGAGGAGTCTGACGAGACCCAGTACTTC. This sequence encodes CASSSYRWREESDETQYF.

Concerning this clone itself: This sample includes further DNA sequences coding for the same CDR3. The chain combines TRBV25-1 with TRBJ2-7, with D uncertain. Trimming removed 2 bases from V and 1 base from J, with 3 bases in between. Germline CDR1 and CDR2: MGHDK and SYGVNS. The CDR3 is 12 amino acids. CDR3 sequence: CASSEVSYEQYF. The CDR3 DNA reads TGTGCCAGCAGTGAAGTGTCCTACGAGCAGTACTTC.

The chain recombines TRBV11-2 with TRBJ2-1; D uncertain. Germline V gives CDR1 SGHAT, CDR2 FQNNGV. CDR3 length: 16 amino acids. The V gene lost 5 bases and the J gene lost 0 bases, with 14 bases spanning the gap. The CDR3 nucleotides read TGTGCCAGCAGCCCAAACAAATATAGCTCCTACAATGAGCAGTTCTTC. It yields the protein CASSPNKYSSYNEQFF. Supplemented by reference TRBV11-2 and TRBJ2-1, the full variable domain reads EAGVAQSPRYKIIEKRQSVAFWCNPISGHATLYWYQQILGQGPKLLIQFQNNGVVDDSQLPKDRFSAERLKGVDSTLKIQPAKLEDSAVYLCASSPNKYSSYNEQFFGPGTRLTVL.

A single count supports this clone. A read error may account for a junction end that differs from germline. The chain joins TRBV4-3 to TRBJ1-2; possible D gene TRBD1, 5 bases. Germline V gives CDR1 LGHNA, CDR2 YSLEER. This CDR3 has 14 residues. The CDR3 here is CASSQAGKWDRVAF. The CDR3 DNA reads as TGCGCCAGCAGCCAAGCGGGCAAATGGGACCGAGTCGCCTTC.

This sequence joins TRBV28 and TRBJ2-3, with a tentative D call TRBD1 (5 bases). The CDR3 covers 14 residues. Germline CDR1 is MDHEN and CDR2 is SYDVKM. V lost 1 base, J lost 1 base, and 6 bases lay in between. In DNA form, the CDR3 reads TGTGCCAGCAGTTTATTGGGGCGCACAGATACGCAGTATTTT. It translates to CASSLLGRTDTQYF. Full variable domain (missing parts from reference TRBV28 and TRBJ2-3): DVKVTQSSRYLVKRTGEKVFLECVQDMDHENMFWYRQDPGLGLRLIYFSYDVKMKEKGDIPEGYSVSREKKERFSLILESASTNQTSMYLCASSLLGRTDTQYFGPGTRLTVL.

The chain has TRBV29-1 and TRBJ2-7, with D perhaps matching TRBD2 (5 bases). Germline-derived CDR1 and CDR2 are SQVTM and ANQGSEA. The CDR3 totals 12 residues. Trimming shortened V by 4 bases and J by 2 bases, and 9 bases separated the two germline ends. Here the CDR3 DNA reads TGCAGCGTTGTAGACGGGACCTACGAGCAGTACTTC. Its translation is CSVVDGTYEQYF.

The CDR3 region is CASSPYSSTDTQYF. In nucleotides, the CDR3 is TGTGCCAGCAGCCCATATTCTAGCACAGATACGCAGTATTTT. The chain links TRBV7-9 to TRBJ2-3; D not resolved. CDR1 and CDR2 (germline): SEHNR, FQNEAQ (reference sequence). V lost 5 bases and J 0 bases, leaving 9 bases between the germline ends. The CDR3 sequence is 14 residues long.

This clone was seen only once. The CDR3 nucleotides read TGTGCCACCAGCAGAGATCGCGAGGGCACCACCGGGGAGCTGTTTTTT. It encodes CATSRDREGTTGELFF. The V call is TRBV15, the J call TRBJ2-2, with D tentatively TRBD2 (5 bases). V was clipped by 0 bases and J by 4 bases, with 12 bases between them. CDR1 is LNHNV and CDR2 is YYDKDF in the germline V gene (reference sequence). This CDR3 contains 16 residues.

The chain joins TRBV19 to TRBJ2-7, with 9 bases that match TRBD1. V dropped 0 bases and J dropped 4; count of bases not matched to a gene: 4. The germline CDR1 and CDR2 sequences are LNHDA and SQIVND (reference sequence). This CDR3 is 15 amino acids long. The CDR3 bases are TGTGCCAGTAGTATAGATGGGACAGGGTTATACGAGCAGTACTTC. It is translated as CASSIDGTGLYEQYF.

V gene TRBV19 combines with J gene TRBJ2-7; 10 bases agree with TRBD1. V gave up 10 bases and J gave up 3 bases; unmatched junction bases: 6. This CDR3 comprises 13 residues. From germline, CDR1 is LNHDA and CDR2 SQIVND (reference sequence). CDR3: CATSGTGVYEQYF. CDR3 bases: TGTGCCACCTCAGGGACAGGGGTCTACGAGCAGTACTTC.